The 28 T cell receptor beta chains listed next were all sequenced from one sample in a study of OX40 agonist ivuxolimab in advanced cancers. The assay was immunoSEQ multiplex PCR, and TCRdb's table has in-frame clones only and misses some. The repertoire holds 50,000 to 70,000 clones, with about 85% as singletons. The specimen comprised CD4+ or CD8+ T cells sorted from blood, sampled in a trial of the OX40 agonist ivuxolimab. The receptor source for this set is an adult with an advanced solid tumor such as melanoma, head and neck, liver or kidney cancer.

The V gene is TRBV28, the J gene TRBJ1-1, with unresolved D. The V gene lost 1 base and the J gene lost 0 bases, with 6 bases spanning the gap. This CDR3 has 14 residues. From germline, CDR1 is MDHEN and CDR2 SYDVKM. As DNA, the CDR3 is TGTGCCAGCAGTTTATCCTCGATGAACACTGAAGCTTTCTTT. Translation: CASSLSSMNTEAFF.

The genes are TRBV7-9 and TRBJ2-1; weak D call: TRBD2 (5 bases). Germline V CDR1 and CDR2: SEHNR, FQNEAQ (reference sequence). V lost 3 bases and J lost 0, with 15 bases in between. The CDR3 totals 17 residues. In nucleotides, the CDR3 is TGTGCCAGCAGCTTCCGTGGCGGGTCAAGCTCCTACAATGAGCAGTTCTTC. It is translated as CASSFRGGSSSYNEQFF.

The V gene is TRBV11-3, the J gene TRBJ1-2; no reliable D call. Trimming stripped 3 bases from V and 2 bases from J, with 4 bases between. In germline, CDR1 is SGHNT, CDR2 YENEEA. The CDR3 length is 12 residues. The CDR3 region has the DNA TGTGCCAGCAGCTTGCAGAACTATGGCTACACCTTC. This encodes CASSLQNYGYTF.

The chain joins TRBV16 to TRBJ1-2, with 8 bases fitting TRBD1. In germline, CDR1 is KGHSY, CDR2 FQNENV. V lost 4 bases and J lost 6; bases outside the gene matches: 1. This CDR3 is built from 12 residues. Written as DNA, the CDR3 is TGTGCCAGCAGCCCGACAGGGGATGGCTACACCTTC. Protein: CASSPTGDGYTF.

This chain links TRBV27 with TRBJ2-1; possibly TRBD1 for D (6 bases). Germline CDR1 is MNHEY and CDR2 is SMNVEV (reference sequence). There are 14 residues in the CDR3. Between the trimmed V and J ends, which lost 1 base and 7 bases, there was a span of 11 bases. CDR3: CASSLWGPLNEQFF. CDR3 bases: TGTGCCAGCAGTTTATGGGGGCCTTTAAATGAGCAGTTCTTC.

The rearrangement uses TRBV5-4 and TRBJ2-6; 7 bases map to TRBD2. The CDR3 has 15 residues. Germline CDR1 SGHNT, CDR2 YYREEE (reference sequence). Trimming took 6 bases from V and 4 from J; bases not matched to a gene: 7. This chain's CDR3 is CASTSGGTGANVLTF. The CDR3 DNA follows: TGTGCCAGCACCTCGGGGGGAACCGGGGCCAACGTCCTGACTTTC.

The genes are TRBV6-1 and TRBJ1-5; maybe TRBD1 (5 bases). Trimming pared 4 bases from V and 0 bases from J, leaving 13 bases between. Per the germline V gene, CDR1 is MNHNS and CDR2 is SASEGT. This CDR3 is 16 amino acids long. CDR3 DNA sequence: TGTGCCAGCAGTGCCTCTCCGGGGCTTAGCAATCAGCCCCAGCATTTT. Amino acid sequence: CASSASPGLSNQPQHF.

The genes are TRBV7-8 and TRBJ2-3, with 7 bases lining up with TRBD2. With V trimmed by 4 bases and J by 1 base, 8 bases remained unmatched. The CDR3 length is 16 residues. Germline assignment: CDR1 SGHVS and CDR2 FQNEAQ. The CDR3 DNA reads TGTGCCAGCAGCTGGGGGAGCGGGAAACGCACAGATACGCAGTATTTT. Translation: CASSWGSGKRTDTQYF.

The V call is TRBV28, the J call TRBJ2-7; 9 bases are a match to TRBD1. This CDR3 has 15 residues. CDR1 and CDR2 from the germline V gene are MDHEN and SYDVKM. The V segment lost 4 bases and the J segment 5 bases; nucleotides outside the gene matches: 9. CDR3 protein: CASSSAGTGTHEQYF. As DNA, the CDR3 is TGTGCCAGCAGTTCCGCCGGGACAGGGACCCACGAGCAGTACTTC.

V usage is TRBV7-2 and J usage is TRBJ1-1; perhaps TRBD1 as D (6 bases). The CDR3 is made up of 14 amino acids. V dropped 5 bases and J dropped 1 base, with 11 bases sitting between them. Germline V gene sequence: CDR1 SGHTA, CDR2 FQGNSA. In nucleotides, the CDR3 is TGTGCCAGCAGCATTACAGGGACGAACACTGAAGCTTTCTTT. Its protein is CASSITGTNTEAFF.

V and J are TRBV28 and TRBJ2-7; 7 bases are a match to TRBD1. The germline V gene encodes CDR1 MDHEN and CDR2 SYDVKM. CDR3 length: 13 amino acids. V lost 6 bases to trimming and J lost 2 bases; unmatched junction nucleotides: 4. The CDR3 nucleotides read TGTGCCAGCAGCCTTCAGGGGGCCTACGAGCAGTACTTC. It is translated as CASSLQGAYEQYF. The full variable domain, its missing parts supplied by reference TRBV28 and TRBJ2-7, is DVKVTQSSRYLVKRTGEKVFLECVQDMDHENMFWYRQDPGLGLRLIYFSYDVKMKEKGDIPEGYSVSREKKERFSLILESASTNQTSMYLCASSLQGAYEQYFGPGTRLTVT.

The chain carries TRBV19 and TRBJ1-1, with no clear D. Germline values: CDR1 LNHDA, CDR2 SQIVND (reference sequence). This CDR3 contains 15 residues. The V and J ends lost 7 bases and 5 bases respectively, with 20 bases between them. CDR3 in DNA: TGTGCCAGTAAGGGAGGAGGGTTAGGTTTGACTGAAGCTTTCTTT. It translates to CASKGGGLGLTEAFF. Variable domain in full (rest from reference TRBV19 and TRBJ1-1): DGGITQSPKYLFRKEGQNVTLSCEQNLNHDAMYWYRQDPGQGLRLIYYSQIVNDFQKGDIAEGYSVSREKKESFPLTVTSAQKNPTAFYLCASKGGGLGLTEAFFGQGTRLTVV.

The chain joins TRBV7-2 to TRBJ1-2; D remains unclear. V lost 1 base to trimming and J lost 2 bases, with 8 bases between them. Germline CDR1 SGHTA, CDR2 FQGNSA. The CDR3 is made up of 14 amino acids. DNA for the CDR3: TGTGCCAGCAGCTTAGTTGTACTCAACTATGGCTACACCTTC. Translated: CASSLVVLNYGYTF.

This clone was seen a handful of times. The rearrangement links TRBV5-4 to TRBJ2-1; D is uncertain. Trimming took off 0 bases at V and 4 bases at J, with 2 bases between the two ends. This CDR3 has 12 residues. In germline, CDR1 is SGHNT, CDR2 YYREEE (reference sequence). Written as DNA, the CDR3 is TGTGCCAGCAGCTTGGAGTACAATGAGCAGTTCTTC. It yields the protein CASSLEYNEQFF.

The V call is TRBV7-9, the J call TRBJ2-1; weak D call: TRBD1 (5 bases). V lost 5 bases and J 5 bases, leaving 22 bases between the germline ends. Germline V gene data show CDR1 as SEHNR and CDR2 as FQNEAQ (reference sequence). The CDR3 is made up of 17 amino acids. The CDR3 region is CASSQPVGASGNNEQFF. The DNA for the CDR3 is TGTGCCAGCAGCCAACCCGTTGGGGCTAGTGGTAACAATGAGCAGTTCTTC.

The rearrangement joins TRBV21-1 to TRBJ2-1; the table names TRBD2, a call not compared with the DNA. TRBV21-1 is recorded as a pseudogene. The CDR3 loop spans 17 amino acids. CDR3 nucleotide sequence: TGTGCCAGCGGAAAGGTAGCGGGAGGGCCCTCCTACAATGAGCAGTTCTTC. It specifies CASGKVAGGPSYNEQFF.

This sequence joins TRBV9 and TRBJ1-6; D perhaps matches TRBD1 (5 bases). The CDR3 has 15 residues. The V and J ends lost 0 bases and 9 bases respectively, with 13 bases between them. CDR1 and CDR2 from the germline V gene are SGDLS and YYNGEE. The CDR3 nucleotides are TGTGCCAGCAGCGTAGGGGGGTATAGAAGTTCACCCCTCCACTTT. Translation: CASSVGGYRSSPLHF.

This clone was found a few times. The J gene is TRBJ2-1, the V gene TRBV2, with no clear D. This CDR3 region has 12 residues. The ends were cut back, 4 bases at V and 5 bases at J, with 6 bases in the middle. Germline CDR1 is SNHLY and CDR2 is FYNNEI. CDR3 region: CASSATHNEQFF. CDR3 DNA: TGTGCCAGCAGTGCTACGCACAATGAGCAGTTCTTC.

Concerning this clone: Other DNA sequences from this sample encode an identical CDR3 as well. This chain uses TRBV9 with TRBJ2-3, with D possibly matching TRBD2 (7 bases). Trimming removed 0 bases at V and 4 bases at J, with 9 bases between. The CDR3 runs to 14 residues. In germline, CDR1 is SGDLS, CDR2 YYNGEE. CDR3 sequence (DNA): TGTGCCAGCAGCGTAGAGGGGGGGGCAGATACGCAGTATTTT. This gives the protein CASSVEGGADTQYF.

The chain recombines TRBV25-1 with TRBJ2-2, with TRBD1 matching 7 bases. The CDR3 is 17 amino acids. Unmatched junction bases numbered 12, after V lost 1 base and J lost 7 bases. Germline V gene data show CDR1 as MGHDK and CDR2 as SYGVNS. In nucleotides, the CDR3 is TGTGCCAGCAGTGAATTAGGCGATGTAGGGGGCGGCGGGGAGCTGTTTTTT. Translated: CASSELGDVGGGGELFF.

CDR3 bases: TGCAGCGTTCCCCCGAGGAGATTAGCCAAAAACATTCAGTACTTC. Encoded protein: CSVPPRRLAKNIQYF. The chain employs TRBV29-1 and TRBJ2-4; unclear D gene. Trimming pared 5 bases from V and 0 bases from J, leaving 14 bases between. This CDR3 has 15 residues. Germline CDR1 is SQVTM and CDR2 is ANQGSEA.

V gene TRBV7-2 combines with J gene TRBJ2-1; D gene ambiguous. The CDR3 covers 14 residues. Trimming took 4 bases from V and 1 from J, leaving 8 bases between them. CDR1 SGHTA and CDR2 FQGNSA come from the germline V gene. The CDR3, as DNA: TGTGCCAGCAGCTCCAAGTGGTCCTACAATGAGCAGTTCTTC. Its protein product is CASSSKWSYNEQFF.

The chain employs TRBV5-8 and TRBJ2-2, with D possibly matching TRBD2 (6 bases). CDR1 is SGHTS and CDR2 is YDEGEE in the germline V gene. The CDR3 runs to 16 residues. Trimming shortened V by 6 bases and J by 4 bases, and 19 bases separated the two germline ends. DNA of the CDR3: TGTGCCAGCACCTTCCGAGGAGGGGCAAGCACCGGGGAGCTGTTTTTT. Translation: CASTFRGGASTGELFF.

The chain joins TRBV4-1 to TRBJ2-3; D unclear. Germline CDR1 and CDR2: MGHRA and YSYEKL. V lost 1 base, J lost 9 bases, and 8 bases lay in between. The CDR3 sequence is 12 residues long. CDR3 nucleotides: TGCGCCAGCAGCCAAGGAGGAGAAACGCAGTATTTT. This codes for CASSQGGETQYF.

This chain connects TRBV13 to TRBJ2-2; D is uncertain. Germline V gene lookup returns CDR1 PRHDT and CDR2 FYEKMQ (reference sequence). The CDR3 runs 15 residues. V lost 0 bases and J lost 2, with 7 bases in between. CDR3 bases: TGTGCCAGCAGCTTAGGGGTCATCAACACCGGGGAGCTGTTTTTT. This encodes CASSLGVINTGELFF.

The gene calls are TRBV27 and TRBJ2-7, with a tentative D call TRBD1 (7 bases). The V end lost 2 bases, the J end lost 6 bases, and 14 bases lay between the germline ends. The germline V gene encodes CDR1 MNHEY and CDR2 SMNVEV (reference sequence). This CDR3 has 14 amino acids. The CDR3 coding sequence is TGTGCCAGCAGTTTAGCGGGACAGTCTTCCGAGCAGTACTTC. Amino acid sequence: CASSLAGQSSEQYF.

V is TRBV29-1 and J is TRBJ2-3; 8 nucleotides line up with TRBD1. V was clipped by 8 bases and J by 3 bases; unmatched bases: 10. Germline lookup yields CDR1 SQVTM and CDR2 ANQGSEA. There are 14 residues in the CDR3. CDR3: CSFRQGATTDTQYF. CDR3 DNA sequence: TGCAGCTTCCGCCAGGGGGCGACGACAGATACGCAGTATTTT.

The gene calls are TRBV10-1 and TRBJ1-1; D gene ambiguous. This CDR3 contains 16 residues. Per germline, CDR1 WNHNN and CDR2 SYGVQD (reference sequence). V dropped 2 bases and J dropped 1 base, with 14 bases sitting between them. CDR3 DNA: TGCGCCAGCAGTGAGGTTCCCGGCCAGCCGAACACTGAAGCTTTCTTT. It yields the protein CASSEVPGQPNTEAFF.